Listed below are T cell receptor beta chains from one sample, sequenced in a study of radiotherapy plus CTLA-4 blockade in lung cancer. Clones were read by immunoSEQ multiplex PCR, and TCRdb kept only the in-frame ones, dropping some. Of about 85,000 clones in the sample, approximately 83% are singletons; the top ten hold about 2%. The sequenced sample was peripheral blood, obtained from a patient treated with radiotherapy plus ipilimumab. Receptor source: a human donor with non-small cell lung cancer who had a partial response to radiotherapy plus ipilimumab. Each CDR3 is given with its conserved first and last residue. D genes are given only for firm matches. Size values are once, few and many counts, or a class for expanded clones, and some rows have none.

j_call v_call cdr3_length clone_size d_call cdr3_aa cdr3_nt
TRBJ1-5 TRBV30 14 - - CAWSVVAGNQPQHF TGTGCCTGGAGTGTTGTGGCAGGGAATCAGCCCCAGCATTTT
TRBJ1-2 TRBV6-6 15 - - CASSYSNSGTRGYTF TGTGCCAGCAGTTACTCGAACTCCGGTACGAGGGGCTACACCTTC
TRBJ1-1 TRBV7-8 11 - - CASSSVNEAFF TGTGCCAGCAGCTCAGTGAATGAAGCTTTCTTT
TRBJ2-1 TRBV19 16 - TRBD2 CASSSGLAGFYNEQFF TGTGCCAGTAGCTCGGGACTAGCGGGATTCTACAATGAGCAGTTCTTC
TRBJ2-3 TRBV6-1 14 once TRBD1 CASKKTGATDTQYF TGTGCCAGCAAGAAGACAGGGGCCACAGATACGCAGTATTTT
TRBJ1-5 TRBV6-1 15 - - CATSGDRNSNQPQHF TGTGCCACCTCAGGGGACCGTAATAGCAATCAGCCCCAGCATTTT
TRBJ2-1 TRBV28 15 - TRBD2 CASSRLAGGLFEQFF TGTGCCAGCAGTCGACTAGCGGGAGGGCTCTTCGAGCAGTTCTTC
TRBJ1-5 TRBV4-2 15 - - CASSHPGGSSQPQHF TGTGCCAGCAGTCACCCGGGAGGGAGTAGTCAGCCCCAGCATTTT
TRBJ1-1 TRBV6-5 12 few TRBD1 CASSYRQGEAFF TGTGCCAGCAGTTATCGACAGGGTGAAGCTTTCTTT
TRBJ2-1 TRBV14 15 - - CASSQTAGSYNEQFF TGTGCCAGCAGCCAAACAGCTGGCTCCTACAATGAGCAGTTCTTC
TRBJ2-1 TRBV5-1 15 - TRBD2 CASSSGGSSYNEQFF TGCGCCAGCAGTTCGGGAGGGAGCTCCTACAATGAGCAGTTCTTC
TRBJ1-1 TRBV19 12 - - CASTQGLTEAFF TGTGCCAGTACGCAGGGTTTAACTGAAGCTTTCTTT
TRBJ2-1 TRBV6-6 15 once TRBD1 CAASPGTGFNNEQFF TGTGCCGCAAGTCCCGGGACAGGGTTCAACAATGAGCAGTTCTTC
TRBJ1-2 TRBV9 15 - - CASSVGLGENYGYTF TGTGCCAGCAGCGTAGGTCTAGGAGAAAACTATGGCTACACCTTC
TRBJ2-7 TRBV7-6 13 once - CASSLSSSYEQYF TGTGCCAGCAGCTTATCGAGCTCCTACGAGCAGTACTTC
TRBJ2-1 TRBV7-2 16 - TRBD2 CASSLTGLEPYNEQFF TGTGCCAGCAGCTTGACTGGACTAGAGCCCTACAATGAGCAGTTCTTC
TRBJ2-1 TRBV10-3 12 - - CATSISDHEQFF TGTGCCACCAGTATTAGCGACCATGAGCAGTTCTTC
TRBJ2-1 TRBV30 14 - - CAWDFPGLYNEQFF TGTGCCTGGGACTTTCCGGGACTCTACAATGAGCAGTTCTTC
TRBJ2-5 TRBV7-2 14 - TRBD1 CASSQDRAKETQYF TGTGCCAGCAGCCAGGACAGGGCGAAGGAGACCCAGTACTTC
TRBJ2-3 TRBV9 15 - - CASSVREGSTDTQYF TGTGCCAGCAGCGTAAGAGAGGGAAGCACAGATACGCAGTATTTT
TRBJ1-1 TRBV19 15 few TRBD1 CASSIASDRDTEAFF TGTGCCAGTAGTATAGCCTCGGACAGGGACACTGAAGCTTTCTTT
TRBJ1-5 TRBV21-1 16 - - CASSKNSVKTYQPQHF TGTGCCAGCAGCAAAAATAGCGTTAAGACCTATCAGCCCCAGCATTTT
TRBJ2-7 TRBV5-3 15 - TRBD1 CARSSKPGTDYEQYF TGTGCCAGAAGCTCGAAACCTGGGACAGACTACGAGCAGTACTTC
TRBJ2-2 TRBV30 13 - - CAWSKQFTGELFF TGTGCCTGGAGTAAACAGTTCACCGGGGAGCTGTTTTTT
TRBJ1-2 TRBV6-5 13 - - CASSFRANYGYTF TGTGCCAGCAGTTTTAGAGCTAACTATGGCTACACCTTC
TRBJ2-1 TRBV5-6 17 - TRBD1 CASSPFNTRGQGNEQFF TGTGCCAGCAGCCCCTTCAACACCCGGGGACAGGGTAATGAGCAGTTCTTC
TRBJ1-1 TRBV10-3 13 - - CAITGTVNTEAFF TGTGCCATCACCGGGACTGTGAACACTGAAGCTTTCTTT
TRBJ1-2 TRBV28 14 - TRBD1 CASSLPGTGKGYTF TGTGCCAGCAGCCTCCCCGGGACAGGGAAGGGCTACACCTTC
TRBJ2-6 TRBV5-4 17 - - CASSFRDTYSGANVLTF TGTGCCAGCAGCTTCCGGGACACCTACTCTGGGGCCAACGTCCTGACTTTC
TRBJ1-2 TRBV5-6 14 once - CASSLGQDYYGYTF TGTGCCAGCAGCTTGGGGCAGGATTACTATGGCTACACCTTC
TRBJ2-3 TRBV5-1 13 - - CASKSGSTDTQYF TGCGCCAGCAAGTCAGGGAGCACAGATACGCAGTATTTT
TRBJ1-1 TRBV18 16 - - CASSPPRGQSDTEAFF TGTGCCAGCTCACCACCTAGGGGCCAGTCGGACACTGAAGCTTTCTTT
TRBJ1-1 TRBV6-5 13 - - CASSYQVNTEAFF TGTGCCAGCAGTTATCAGGTGAACACTGAAGCTTTCTTT
TRBJ2-2 TRBV19 15 - - CASSPPGTDTGELFF TGTGCCAGTAGTCCTCCCGGGACTGACACCGGGGAGCTGTTTTTT
TRBJ1-1 TRBV30 13 - - CAWSVGAPTEAFF TGTGCCTGGAGTGTAGGGGCCCCCACTGAAGCTTTCTTT
TRBJ1-4 TRBV5-1 13 few TRBD1 CASSLAQGTGLFF TGCGCCAGCAGCTTGGCTCAGGGGACAGGGCTGTTTTTT
TRBJ2-3 TRBV7-6 16 - TRBD2 CASSLQAGGEVDTQYF TGTGCCAGCAGCTTACAAGCGGGAGGGGAAGTAGATACGCAGTATTTT
TRBJ2-7 TRBV7-6 17 - TRBD1 CASSAGTGGPNSYEQYF TGTGCCAGCAGCGCTGGGACAGGGGGCCCTAACTCCTACGAGCAGTACTTC
TRBJ1-1 TRBV7-2 13 - - CASSLPSNTEAFF TGTGCCAGCAGCTTACCCAGTAACACTGAAGCTTTCTTT
TRBJ1-1 TRBV7-3 15 - TRBD1 CASSYSGGRNTEAFF TGTGCCAGCAGCTATTCAGGGGGGCGGAACACTGAAGCTTTCTTT
TRBJ2-5 TRBV7-9 13 - - CASSLAGGETQYF TGTGCCAGCAGCTTGGCCGGCGGGGAGACCCAGTACTTC
TRBJ2-3 TRBV5-1 17 - TRBD2 CASSAGLAGDGADTQYF TGCGCCAGCAGCGCGGGACTAGCGGGAGACGGGGCAGATACGCAGTATTTT
TRBJ2-7 TRBV4-1 15 - - CASSQGRSGEYEQYF TGCGCCAGCAGCCAGGGCCGCTCGGGAGAGTACGAGCAGTACTTC
TRBJ2-5 TRBV7-9 14 - - CASSFHGGTETQYF TGTGCCAGCAGCTTTCACGGCGGAACAGAGACCCAGTACTTC
TRBJ2-2 TRBV28 16 - TRBD2 CASSLFMTSGTGELFF TGTGCCAGCAGTTTATTTATGACTAGCGGCACCGGGGAGCTGTTTTTT
TRBJ1-1 TRBV6-6 15 - - CASSPWGGGNTEAFF TGTGCCAGCAGTCCGTGGGGGGGCGGGAACACTGAAGCTTTCTTT
TRBJ1-6 TRBV6-1 16 - - CASSEQPGVRGSPLHF TGTGCCAGCAGTGAGCAGCCAGGGGTCCGGGGTTCACCCCTCCACTTT
TRBJ1-1 TRBV6-5 14 few TRBD1 CASSDGTGPLGAFF TGTGCCAGCAGTGATGGGACAGGTCCCCTAGGAGCTTTCTTT
TRBJ2-1 TRBV9 15 - - CASSPSGLLVHEQFF TGTGCCAGCAGCCCCTCGGGACTCCTCGTCCATGAGCAGTTCTTC
TRBJ2-7 TRBV12-5 20 - - CASGLVEIGRGQRRSYEQYF TGTGCTAGTGGTTTGGTAGAAATCGGGAGGGGGCAGAGACGCTCCTACGAGCAGTACTTC
TRBJ2-3 TRBV6-5 14 - - CASRVPGGSDTQYF TGTGCCAGCAGAGTTCCCGGTGGTTCAGATACGCAGTATTTT
TRBJ1-4 TRBV30 19 - TRBD1 CAWRGGRDRGQDVREKLFF TGTGCCTGGAGAGGAGGAAGGGACAGGGGACAGGATGTACGGGAAAAACTGTTTTTT